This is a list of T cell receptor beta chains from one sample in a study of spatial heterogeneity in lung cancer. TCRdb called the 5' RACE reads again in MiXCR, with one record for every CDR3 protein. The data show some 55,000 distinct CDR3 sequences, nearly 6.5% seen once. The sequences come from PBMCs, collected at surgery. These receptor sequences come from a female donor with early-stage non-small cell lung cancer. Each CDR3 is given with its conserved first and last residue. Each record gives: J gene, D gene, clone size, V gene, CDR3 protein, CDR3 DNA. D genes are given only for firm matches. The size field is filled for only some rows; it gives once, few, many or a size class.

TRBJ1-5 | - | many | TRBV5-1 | CASSLEGPDQPQHF | TGCGCCAGCAGCTTGGAGGGGCCCGATCAGCCCCAGCATTTT
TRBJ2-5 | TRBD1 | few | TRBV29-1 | CSVDETGQETQYF | TGCAGCGTTGATGAGACAGGGCAAGAGACCCAGTACTTC
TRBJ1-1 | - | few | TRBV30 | CAWSVLQNTEAFF | TGTGCCTGGAGTGTCTTACAGAACACTGAAGCTTTCTTT
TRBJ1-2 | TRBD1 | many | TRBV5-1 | CASSRPGQGGYTF | TGCGCCAGCAGCCGACCGGGACAGGGAGGCTACACCTTC
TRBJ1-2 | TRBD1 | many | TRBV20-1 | CSAEPDRGRDNYGYTF | TGCAGTGCCGAACCGGACAGGGGGCGAGATAACTATGGCTACACCTTC
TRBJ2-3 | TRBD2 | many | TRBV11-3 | CASSKGTSGRSDTQYF | TGTGCCAGCAGCAAGGGGACTAGCGGGAGATCCGATACGCAGTATTTT
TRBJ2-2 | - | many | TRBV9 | CASSVGGSNTGELFF | TGTGCCAGCAGCGTAGGCGGGTCGAACACCGGGGAGCTGTTTTTT
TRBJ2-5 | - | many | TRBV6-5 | CASSAFLSAGTQETQYF | TGTGCCAGCAGCGCATTCCTTAGCGCGGGTACGCAAGAGACCCAGTACTTC
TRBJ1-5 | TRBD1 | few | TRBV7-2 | CASSPTGGSNQPQHF | TGTGCCAGCAGCCCCACAGGGGGTAGCAATCAGCCCCAGCATTTT
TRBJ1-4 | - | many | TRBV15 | CATNRDRPANEKLFF | TGTGCCACCAATCGAGACCGACCGGCGAATGAAAAACTGTTTTTT
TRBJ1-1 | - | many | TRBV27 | CASSFQGMATEAFF | TGTGCCAGCAGTTTTCAGGGGATGGCCACTGAAGCTTTCTTT
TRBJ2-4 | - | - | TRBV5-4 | CASSLAKHPRGNIQYF | TGTGCCAGCAGCTTGGCCAAACACCCTAGAGGGAACATTCAGTACTTC
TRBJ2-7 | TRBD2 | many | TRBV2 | CASSEARTSGLEQYF | TGTGCCAGCAGTGAAGCTCGGACTAGCGGACTCGAGCAGTACTTC
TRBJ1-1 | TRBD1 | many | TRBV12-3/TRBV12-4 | CASSLVMDRGAFF | TGTGCCAGCAGTTTAGTTATGGACAGGGGAGCTTTCTTT
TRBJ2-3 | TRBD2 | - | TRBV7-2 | CASSLRAGGSTDTQYF | TGTGCCAGCAGCTTACGAGCGGGAGGGAGCACAGATACGCAGTATTTT
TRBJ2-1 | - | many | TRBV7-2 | CASSPLGGNEQFF | TGTGCCAGCAGCCCCCTCGGGGGCAATGAGCAGTTCTTC
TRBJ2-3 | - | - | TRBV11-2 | CASSPAPDTQYF | TGTGCCAGCAGCCCCGCTCCCGATACGCAGTATTTT
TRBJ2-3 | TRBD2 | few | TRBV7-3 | CASSLNRGLAMDTQYF | TGTGCCAGCAGCTTAAACCGTGGACTAGCGATGGATACGCAGTATTTT
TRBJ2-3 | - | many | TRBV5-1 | CASSLGSGRTDTQYF | TGCGCCAGCAGCTTGGGTTCAGGCCGAACAGATACGCAGTATTTT
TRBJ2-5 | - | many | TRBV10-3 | CAISERGPPETQYF | TGTGCCATCAGTGAGAGGGGACCGCCGGAGACCCAGTACTTC
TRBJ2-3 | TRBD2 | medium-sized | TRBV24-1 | CATSDKRGGYTDTQYF | TGTGCCACCAGTGATAAGCGGGGGGGCTACACAGATACGCAGTATTTT
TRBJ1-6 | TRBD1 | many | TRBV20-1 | CSASPTGVDSPLHF | TGCAGTGCTAGCCCGACAGGGGTGGATTCACCCCTCCACTTT
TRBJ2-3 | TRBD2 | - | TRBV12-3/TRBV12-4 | CASRESGRGGDTQYF | TGTGCCAGCAGGGAGAGCGGGCGGGGGGGAGATACGCAGTATTTT
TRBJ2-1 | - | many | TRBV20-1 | CSARTGKRDEQFF | TGCAGTGCTAGGACCGGCAAGAGGGATGAGCAGTTCTTC
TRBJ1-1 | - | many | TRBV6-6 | CASSWQGGTEAFF | TGTGCCAGCAGTTGGCAGGGTGGCACTGAAGCTTTCTTT
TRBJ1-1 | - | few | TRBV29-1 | CSLDGKNTEAFF | TGCAGCTTAGACGGAAAGAACACTGAAGCTTTCTTT
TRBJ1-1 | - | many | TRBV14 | CASSQWASSTEAFF | TGTGCCAGCAGCCAATGGGCCTCTAGCACTGAAGCTTTCTTT
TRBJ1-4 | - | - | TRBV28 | CASSQGPVVGTNEKLFF | TGTGCCAGCAGTCAGGGCCCGGTGGTGGGCACTAATGAAAAACTGTTTTTT
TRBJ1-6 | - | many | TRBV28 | CASSLGRVVGSPLHF | TGTGCCAGCAGTTTGGGCCGAGTGGTTGGTTCACCCCTCCACTTT
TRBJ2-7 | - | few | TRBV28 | CASSLAPGRYEQYF | TGTGCCAGCAGTTTGGCCCCGGGACGGTACGAGCAGTACTTC
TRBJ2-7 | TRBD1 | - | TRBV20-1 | CSARTGGYYEQYF | TGCAGTGCCCGGACAGGGGGCTACTACGAGCAGTACTTC
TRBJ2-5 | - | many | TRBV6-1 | CASSETGTSQETQYF | TGTGCCAGCAGTGAAACAGGGACGTCCCAAGAGACCCAGTACTTC
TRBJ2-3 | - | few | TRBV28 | CASGRQDTDTQYF | TGTGCCAGCGGCCGACAAGACACAGATACGCAGTATTTT
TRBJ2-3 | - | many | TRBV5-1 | CASSWSGGTDTQYF | TGCGCCAGCAGCTGGAGCGGTGGCACAGATACGCAGTATTTT
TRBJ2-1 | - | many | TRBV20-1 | CSARGRLQTRDNEQFF | TGCAGTGCTAGAGGGCGGCTCCAAACTCGGGACAATGAGCAGTTCTTC
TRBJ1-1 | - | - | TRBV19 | CASDSLNTEAFF | TGTGCCAGTGACTCACTGAACACTGAAGCTTTCTTT
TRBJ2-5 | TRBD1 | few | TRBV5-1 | CASSLGTGAQETQYF | TGCGCCAGCAGCTTGGGGACAGGGGCCCAAGAGACCCAGTACTTC
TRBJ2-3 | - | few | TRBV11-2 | CASSLGFSSTDTQYF | TGTGCCAGCAGCTTAGGTTTCTCTAGCACAGATACGCAGTATTTT
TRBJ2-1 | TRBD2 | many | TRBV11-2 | CASSSGLVNEQFF | TGTGCCAGCAGCTCGGGACTAGTAAACGAGCAGTTCTTC